The present TCR beta chain was sequenced within a study of T cell responses to AZD1222 COVID-19 vaccine. Study conclusions and caveats: There were vaccine-associated CD4 TCRs across spike, dominant at 160-218 and 743-854. Targets within unmutated variant regions were reportedly found for nearly half of spike-specific TCRs. In all cases, repertoires were sampled only after the peak T cell response. Clonal diversity was possibly underestimated, and the donors were mostly white British, with more females.

About this clone: Antigen unknown.

Germline V CDR1 and CDR2: WNHNN, SYGVQD (reference sequence). The CDR3 covers 16 residues. With 8 bases removed from V and 1 base from J, the gap between germline ends came to 18 bases. The method was immunoSEQ multiplex PCR; TCRdb's version includes in-frame clones alone and lacks a portion of them. Across about 140,000 clones, the top ten clones capture under 2.5% of the sample. The receptor was derived from an adult in good health. The genes are TRBV10-1 and TRBJ1-3; D call uncertain. Sequencing was done on a sample of peripheral blood. The CDR3 DNA follows: TGCGCCAGCCTGAGGGCGGCGGGATGGTCTGGAAACACCATATATTTT. This codes for CASLRAAGWSGNTIYF.